This T cell receptor beta chain was sequenced for a study of graft-versus-host responses after intestinal transplantation. Study at large: Each patient got anti-thymocyte globulin induction, then tacrolimus and steroids for approximately three years.

With respect to this clone: Antigen: not known.

Study findings and constraints: GvH clones detected in recipient marrow included some appearing first in ileum or blood. Patients who carried graft-donor T cell macrochimerism also had high graft-versus-host to host-versus-graft clonal ratios in their allografts.

Clones were sequenced by immunoSEQ multiplex PCR, and TCRdb holds only the in-frame ones, with some missing. The profile shows 80,000 to 100,000 clones, roughly 90% of them singletons. The material was unstimulated CD4+ T cells sorted from spleen or lymph node cells, obtained before intestinal transplant. The sequence was obtained from a human donor who received an intestinal transplant.

Here the CDR3 reads CASSLGGTVYEQYF. The CDR3 DNA follows: TGTGCCAGCAGCTTAGGCGGGACAGTATACGAGCAGTACTTC. The chain joins TRBV13 to TRBJ2-5, with TRBD1 identical over 7 bases. The J call may be mistaken, given a closer DNA end match to TRBJ2-7. This CDR3 has 14 residues. Germline-derived CDR1 and CDR2 are PRHDT and FYEKMQ (reference sequence).